One and the same sample provided the 9 T cell receptor beta chains below, sequenced in a study of blood T cell repertoires in COVID-19. Assay used: immunoSEQ multiplex PCR; TCRdb lists only in-frame clones, some missing. The sample holds approximately 230,000 clones; 85% to 90% are singletons and the top ten take around 1.5%. Specimen: peripheral blood. Every receptor here comes from a man of 80 years or more with acute or convalescent COVID-19.

The rearrangement uses TRBV25-1 and TRBJ2-3; 8 positions match TRBD2. This CDR3 spans 15 amino acids. With 7 bases clipped from V and 4 bases from J, the junction kept 10 bases outside the gene matches. CDR1 and CDR2 (germline): MGHDK, SYGVNS. The CDR3, as DNA: TGTGCCAGCAACGGAGGACTAGCAAAGGCAGATACGCAGTATTTT. Translated: CASNGGLAKADTQYF.

The chain links TRBV15 to TRBJ1-1; 9 nucleotides line up with TRBD1. Germline V gene lookup returns CDR1 LNHNV and CDR2 YYDKDF (reference sequence). The CDR3 consists of 16 residues. The V gene end was trimmed by 3 bases and the J gene end by 1 base; junction bases not matched to a gene: 6. The CDR3, as DNA: TGTGCCACCAGCAGTGGGACAGGGATATCGAACACTGAAGCTTTCTTT. Residues: CATSSGTGISNTEAFF. The variable domain in full, with the rest retrieved from reference TRBV15 and TRBJ1-1, is DAMVIQNPRYQVTQFGKPVTLSCSQTLNHNVMYWYQQKSSQAPKLLFHYYDKDFNNEADTPDNFQSRRPNTSFCFLDIRSPGLGDTAMYLCATSSGTGISNTEAFFGQGTRLTVV.

The chain carries TRBV28 and TRBJ1-2; perhaps TRBD1 as D (5 bases). Germline V gene data show CDR1 as MDHEN and CDR2 as SYDVKM. Trimming took 7 bases from V and 4 from J, leaving 19 bases between them. The CDR3 runs 15 residues. Here the CDR3 reads CASTDTGGETYGYTF. CDR3 bases: TGTGCCAGCACCGACACGGGGGGAGAGACCTATGGCTACACCTTC.

The V and J genes are TRBV11-2 and TRBJ2-6, with D maybe TRBD1 (6 bases). The CDR3 has 15 amino acids. The V gene's germline CDR1 is SGHAT and CDR2 FQNNGV. Between the trimmed V and J ends, which lost 5 bases and 0 bases, there was a span of 8 bases. CDR3 sequence (DNA): TGTGCCAGCAGCCTGGACAGCTCTGGGGCCAACGTCCTGACTTTC. Its translation: CASSLDSSGANVLTF.

This rearrangement joins TRBV27 to TRBJ2-1; TRBD2 matches at 14 bases. Trimming took 6 bases from V and 10 from J; bases not matched to a gene: 11. The CDR3 spans 16 residues. Looked up from germline, CDR1 is MNHEY and CDR2 is SMNVEV (reference sequence). The CDR3 loop reads CASSFRLAGGPLEQFF. CDR3 DNA: TGTGCCAGCAGCTTTCGACTAGCGGGAGGGCCTTTAGAGCAGTTCTTC.

The gene calls are TRBV6-1 and TRBJ2-7; D is unresolved. Trimming removed 0 bases from V and 2 bases from J, with 8 bases in between. CDR1 MNHNS and CDR2 SASEGT come from the germline V gene. This CDR3 has 14 amino acids. CDR3 amino acids: CASSEAPAAYEQYF. In DNA form, the CDR3 reads TGTGCCAGCAGTGAAGCACCCGCGGCCTACGAGCAGTACTTC.

V and J are TRBV27 and TRBJ1-1; possibly TRBD1 for D (5 bases). The CDR3 covers 15 residues. Germline V gives CDR1 MNHEY, CDR2 SMNVEV (reference sequence). Trimming cost V 8 bases and J 0 bases, with 16 bases left between them. The CDR3 bases are TGTGCCAGCCGTCCCCGGGGGGGAGTGAACACTGAAGCTTTCTTT. As protein: CASRPRGGVNTEAFF.

This chain connects TRBV5-1 to TRBJ2-5; 9 bases align to TRBD1. Per the germline V gene, CDR1 is SGHRS and CDR2 is YFSETQ. V gave up 4 bases and J gave up 7 bases; unmatched junction bases: 17. The CDR3 has 17 residues. In nucleotides, the CDR3 is TGCGCCAGCAGCCCGATCTCGACAGGGGGGACCGCCGGGACCCAGTACTTC. It translates to CASSPISTGGTAGTQYF.

The rearrangement links TRBV27 to TRBJ2-2, with a weak D call TRBD2 (5 bases). The CDR3 sequence is 15 residues long. V was trimmed by 7 bases and J by 0 bases, leaving 12 bases between them. CDR1 and CDR2 (germline): MNHEY, SMNVEV (reference sequence). CDR3 nucleotides: TGTGCCAGCAATATAGGGAGTTCGAACACCGGGGAGCTGTTTTTT. Its protein product is CASNIGSSNTGELFF.